One sample yielded the 10 T cell receptor beta chains listed below, sequenced in a study of T cell responses to AZD1222 COVID-19 vaccine. The assay was immunoSEQ multiplex PCR, and TCRdb's table has in-frame clones only and misses some. The sample includes approximately 17,000 clones, about four fifths of them seen just once. Sequenced here: peripheral blood, sampled 28 days after the second AZD1222 dose. These receptors were obtained from an adult who received the AZD1222 COVID-19 vaccine.

The V call is TRBV5-1, the J call TRBJ2-3; 8 bases are shared with TRBD2. The V gene end was trimmed by 3 bases and the J gene end by 3 bases; junction bases not matched to a gene: 9. The CDR3 has 16 amino acids. The germline V gene encodes CDR1 SGHRS and CDR2 YFSETQ. The CDR3 DNA sequence: TGCGCCAGCAGCTCCGGGGCGGGGGGTTGGACAGATACGCAGTATTTT. Encoded protein: CASSSGAGGWTDTQYF.

V and J are TRBV30 and TRBJ2-3; a possible D gene is TRBD1 (6 bases). Looked up from germline, CDR1 is GTSNPN and CDR2 is SVGIG (reference sequence). The CDR3 length is 15 residues. V lost 1 base and J lost 10, with 21 bases in between. CDR3 DNA: TGTGCCTGGAGTGGTCCTAGTATAAGACAGGCTCCGCAGTATTTT. Translated, it gives CAWSGPSIRQAPQYF.

The V call is TRBV5-4, the J call TRBJ2-3, with 7 bases that match TRBD2. Germline V gene data show CDR1 as SGHNT and CDR2 as YYREEE (reference sequence). The CDR3 spans 17 residues. Trimming took 4 bases from V and 3 from J; bases not matched to a gene: 14. The CDR3 spells CASSHKGGAGTTDTQYF. As DNA, the CDR3 is TGTGCCAGCAGCCACAAGGGTGGAGCGGGGACTACAGATACGCAGTATTTT.

DNA of the CDR3: TGTGCCAGCAGCCAAGGGGCTGTAAGCGAGCAGTACTTC. Its protein is CASSQGAVSEQYF. The chain has TRBV3-1 (or the pseudogene TRBV3-2) and TRBJ2-7, with D unclear. The CDR3 length is 13 residues. Germline V gene data show CDR1 as LGHDT and CDR2 as YNNKEL (reference sequence). Trimming removed 1 base at V and 6 bases at J, with 10 bases between.

This chain uses TRBV29-1 with TRBJ1-2; TRBD1 is a possible D gene (5 bases). Germline-derived CDR1 and CDR2 are SQVTM and ANQGSEA. CDR3 length: 13 residues. Deletions cut 3 bases from V and 3 bases from J, with 11 bases between. CDR3 DNA sequence: TGCAGCGTTGATGGGGGAGGAGACTATGGCTACACCTTC. Translating gives CSVDGGGDYGYTF.

The V gene is TRBV3-1 (or the pseudogene TRBV3-2), the J gene TRBJ1-3; D gene unclear. The CDR3 sequence is 15 residues long. In germline, CDR1 is LGHDT, CDR2 YNNKEL (reference sequence). Trimming removed 1 base at V and 0 bases at J, with 7 bases between. The CDR3 here is CASSQVGASGNTIYF. The CDR3 DNA sequence: TGTGCCAGCAGCCAAGTCGGAGCCTCTGGAAACACCATATATTTT.

The chain is built from TRBV18 and TRBJ1-1, with unresolved D. Trimming cost V 4 bases and J 2 bases, with 5 bases left between them. The V gene's germline CDR1 is KGHSH and CDR2 LQKENI. The CDR3 has 12 amino acids. CDR3 sequence: CASSQSNTEAFF. The CDR3 DNA follows: TGTGCCAGCTCACAAAGCAACACTGAAGCTTTCTTT.

V and J are TRBV11-2 and TRBJ1-2; tentatively, D is TRBD1 (5 bases). CDR1 and CDR2 from the germline V gene are SGHAT and FQNNGV. V lost 4 bases, J lost 0 bases, and 12 bases lay in between. The CDR3 is 15 residues long. The CDR3 nucleotides are TGTGCCAGCAGCTGGGACGGGAAAACTAACTATGGCTACACCTTC. This gives the protein CASSWDGKTNYGYTF.

The V call is TRBV13, the J call TRBJ2-7; 8 bases are a match to TRBD1. Germline CDR1 is PRHDT and CDR2 is FYEKMQ (reference sequence). The CDR3 is made up of 14 amino acids. The J segment lost 6 bases and the V segment lost 4 bases, leaving 8 bases of the junction unmatched. The CDR3 sequence: CASSSVRTGIEQYF. CDR3 bases: TGTGCCAGCAGCTCAGTAAGGACAGGGATCGAGCAGTACTTC.

The chain is built from TRBV7-2 and TRBJ2-7; no firm D call. This CDR3 region has 14 residues. Germline assignment: CDR1 SGHTA and CDR2 FQGNSA. V lost 5 bases to trimming and J lost 3 bases, with 14 bases between them. CDR3 bases: TGTGCCAGCAGCCCCCAAGGCGGTTACTACGAGCAGTACTTC. It encodes CASSPQGGYYEQYF.